The clone carrying this T cell receptor (beta chain) was detected only a few times. Its antigen is as yet unknown. At one end, the junction sequence differs from germline, possibly due to a read error. The read halts 3 residues ahead of the CDR3 end, with the missing end drawn from the germline J gene. The data are from a study of T cell clonality in common variable immunodeficiency. Study-wide results and caveats: Common variable immunodeficiency TCR beta sequences reportedly had fewer deletions and N-nucleotide insertions. CVID subjects had higher TCRbeta clonality than healthy controls, most marked in about a third.

The CDR3 loop spans 15 amino acids. Germline V gene lookup returns CDR1 SGHAT and CDR2 FQNNGV. The assay was immunoSEQ multiplex PCR, and TCRdb's table has in-frame clones only and misses some. The data show approximately 30,000 clones, with none appearing a single time. This chain joins TRBV11-2 and TRBJ2-7; 9 bases agree with TRBD2. The TCR originated in a human donor with common variable immunodeficiency. Sequencing was performed on peripheral blood mononuclear cells. The sequenced CDR3 bases are TGTGCCAGCAGCCCGGGCGGGACTAGCTCCAACGAG. Amino acid sequence: CASSPGGTSSNE. The entire CDR3 protein reads CASSPGGTSSNEQYF.